This T cell receptor beta chain originates from a study of patients and donors after allogeneic stem cell transplantation. TCRdb passed the RT-PCR reads through MiXCR, listing each CDR3 protein once. The sample contains about 960,000 distinct CDR3 sequences, 15% to 20% of which appear only once. Trimming took 5 bases from V and 1 from J; bases not matched to a gene: 4. Per the germline V gene, CDR1 is KGHSH and CDR2 is LQKENI. The CDR3 loop spans 14 amino acids. The source of this sequence is a human donor who was either an allogeneic HSCT recipient or a stem cell or donor lymphocyte infusion donor (not recorded which). It is not recorded whose cells these are; they may come from a transplant donor. Sequencing input: blood, either unsorted or a sorted T cell fraction (not recorded which). This chain links TRBV18 with TRBJ1-2; TRBD1 matches at 7 bases. The CDR3 loop is CASSIGTDNYGYTF. The CDR3 coding sequence is TGTGCCAGCTCAATCGGGACAGATAACTATGGCTACACCTTC.